One sample yielded the 2 T cell receptor beta chains listed below, sequenced in a study of early T cells in non-severe SARS-CoV-2 infection. TCRdb reprocessed the 5' RACE reads with MiXCR, giving one entry per CDR3 protein. This repertoire shows approximately 80,000 distinct CDR3 sequences, about 11% found once; its top ten account for more than 10%. Sequencing was performed on whole blood, taken at baseline. These receptors all come from an adult who was a healthcare worker with PCR-confirmed SARS-CoV-2 infection or an uninfected control (not recorded which).

The V gene is TRBV4-3, the J gene TRBJ2-1; 11 nucleotides agree with TRBD2. The CDR3 sequence is 16 residues long. The V segment lost 1 base and the J segment 4 bases; nucleotides outside the gene matches: 3. CDR1 is LGHNA, CDR2 YSLEER, per germline. The chain's CDR3 is CASSQVPSGGYNEQFF. For the CDR3, the DNA is TGCGCCAGCAGCCAAGTACCTAGCGGGGGGTACAATGAGCAGTTCTTC.

This clonotype was seen only a few times. The chain employs TRBV5-6 and TRBJ2-2, with 8 bases fitting TRBD1. Trimming at V came to 6 bases and at J to 7 bases, leaving 11 bases not matched to a gene. The length of the CDR3 is 15 residues. Germline lookup yields CDR1 SGHDT and CDR2 YYEEEE. CDR3 residues: CASTDWVTGGGELFF. The CDR3 DNA is TGTGCCAGCACTGATTGGGTCACAGGGGGCGGGGAGCTGTTTTTT.